One sample yielded the 22 T cell receptor beta chains listed below, sequenced in a study of T cell clones after liver transplantation. Clones were read by immunoSEQ multiplex PCR, and TCRdb kept only the in-frame ones, dropping some. The sample holds around 76,000 clones, roughly 80% seen once. This specimen consisted of CD4+ T cells from blood, obtained 12 months after liver transplant. The receptors stem from a human patient who received a liver transplant. The T cells may partly be graft donor cells.

V is TRBV4-3 and J is TRBJ1-2; 7 bases line up with TRBD1. CDR1 is LGHNA and CDR2 is YSLEER in the germline V gene. The CDR3 contains 15 residues. V gave up 0 bases and J gave up 8 bases; unmatched junction bases: 9. The CDR3 DNA is TGCGCCAGCAGCCAAGACACTACGAGGGGGCGAGGCTACACCTTC. This sequence encodes CASSQDTTRGRGYTF.

V is TRBV14 and J is TRBJ2-3, with 9 bases aligning to TRBD2. V trimming: 4 bases; J trimming: 5 bases; junction bases outside the gene matches: 4. The CDR3 spans 14 residues. The germline gives CDR1 SGHDN, CDR2 FVKESK. CDR3 sequence reads: CASSPLSGRDTQYF. In DNA form, the CDR3 reads TGTGCCAGCAGCCCCCTTAGCGGGAGAGATACGCAGTATTTT.

The chain combines TRBV19 with TRBJ1-2, with 7 positions matching TRBD1. CDR3 size: 15 residues. CDR1 and CDR2 (germline): LNHDA, SQIVND (reference sequence). Germline trimming cut 3 bases from V and 2 bases from J; bases unmatched to any gene: 6. This CDR3 reads CASSIIGQANYGYTF. The CDR3 DNA follows: TGTGCCAGTAGTATCATAGGACAGGCGAACTATGGCTACACCTTC.

This rearrangement joins TRBV28 to TRBJ2-1; D is tentatively TRBD1 or TRBD2 (5 bases each). Between the trimmed V and J ends, which lost 3 bases and 3 bases, there was a span of 12 bases. Germline V gene lookup returns CDR1 MDHEN and CDR2 SYDVKM. The CDR3 runs 15 residues. Here the CDR3 reads CASSFGAPRYNEQFF. CDR3 DNA: TGTGCCAGCAGTTTCGGGGCCCCGCGCTACAATGAGCAGTTCTTC. Drawing the rest from reference TRBV28 and TRBJ2-1, the complete variable domain is DVKVTQSSRYLVKRTGEKVFLECVQDMDHENMFWYRQDPGLGLRLIYFSYDVKMKEKGDIPEGYSVSREKKERFSLILESASTNQTSMYLCASSFGAPRYNEQFFGPGTRLTVL.

DNA for the CDR3: TGTGCCACTAAGGGATCCGGGACAGGGGCCAATGAGCAGTTCTTC. It is translated as CATKGSGTGANEQFF. The genes are TRBV19 and TRBJ2-1, with 10 bases lining up with TRBD1. V shed 10 bases, J shed 6 bases, and the junction held 12 bases outside the gene matches. There are 15 residues in the CDR3. CDR1 and CDR2 from the germline V gene are LNHDA and SQIVND (reference sequence). The full variable domain, in which reference TRBV19 and TRBJ2-1 provide the parts outside the CDR3, is DGGITQSPKYLFRKEGQNVTLSCEQNLNHDAMYWYRQDPGQGLRLIYYSQIVNDFQKGDIAEGYSVSREKKESFPLTVTSAQKNPTAFYLCATKGSGTGANEQFFGPGTRLTVL.

The J gene is TRBJ2-1, the V gene TRBV29-1; TRBD2 matches at 9 bases. CDR1 and CDR2 (germline): SQVTM, ANQGSEA. The CDR3 is 11 amino acids. The CDR3 bases are TGCGCAGAGCGGGAGGCGAATGAGCAGTTCTTC. Its translation is CAEREANEQFF.

The rearrangement uses TRBV7-9 and TRBJ1-3; no definite D call. The CDR3 consists of 14 residues. CDR1 SEHNR and CDR2 FQNEAQ come from the germline V gene (reference sequence). Trimming cost V 6 bases and J 0 bases, with 9 bases left between them. The CDR3, as DNA: TGTGCCAGCAGTATTCGTAGCTCTGGAAACACCATATATTTT. Translated, it gives CASSIRSSGNTIYF.

The CDR3 DNA follows: TGCGCCAGCAGCCAAGATCGAGGCGGGGGTTACAAGTATTTT. Its protein is CASSQDRGGGYKYF. This sequence joins TRBV4-3 and TRBJ2-3, with TRBD2 matching 7 bases. Germline CDR1 and CDR2: LGHNA and YSLEER. CDR3 size: 14 residues. J gave up 13 bases and V 0 bases, and 10 bases lay outside the gene matches.

This rearrangement joins TRBV29-1 to TRBJ2-3, with 9 bases fitting TRBD2. The ends lost 3 bases at V and 1 base at J; junction bases unmatched: 11. There are 17 residues in the CDR3. The germline V gene encodes CDR1 SQVTM and CDR2 ANQGSEA. The CDR3 sequence: CSVEGSAGGFGTDTQYF. For the CDR3, the DNA is TGCAGCGTTGAGGGTTCGGCGGGAGGGTTTGGCACAGATACGCAGTATTTT.

The chain couples TRBV5-6 to TRBJ2-5, with TRBD2 identical over 7 bases. The germline gives CDR1 SGHDT, CDR2 YYEEEE. The CDR3 runs 15 residues. Trimming cost V 1 base and J 5 bases; bases outside gene matches: 8. The CDR3 DNA reads TGTGCCAGCAGCTTGTTGTCGGGAGGTGGGGAGACCCAGTACTTC. Its protein product is CASSLLSGGGETQYF.

The J gene is TRBJ2-2, the V gene TRBV18, with 13 bases lining up with TRBD2. V lost 3 bases to trimming and J lost 7 bases; unmatched junction nucleotides: 5. Germline V CDR1 and CDR2: KGHSH, LQKENI. This CDR3 has 16 amino acids. For the CDR3, the DNA is TGTGCCAGCTCACCGACTAGCGGGAGGACTGTCGGGGAGCTGTTTTTT. This codes for CASSPTSGRTVGELFF.

This clone was observed a single time. CDR3 bases: TGTGCCAGCAGTCGGCAGACCCACCAAGAGACCCAGTACTTC. Protein sequence: CASSRQTHQETQYF. The chain recombines TRBV2 with TRBJ2-5; D uncertain. V was shortened by 5 bases and J by 0 bases, with 10 bases between the two germline ends. Germline CDR1 SNHLY, CDR2 FYNNEI. This CDR3 contains 14 residues. Full variable domain (outside the CDR3, taken from reference TRBV2 and TRBJ2-5): EPEVTQTPSHQVTQMGQEVILRCVPISNHLYFYWYRQILGQKVEFLVSFYNNEISEKSEIFDDQFSVERPDGSNFTLKIRSTKLEDSAMYFCASSRQTHQETQYFGPGTRLLVL.

This clone has a single count. The V and J genes are TRBV13 and TRBJ2-4; possible D gene TRBD2, 5 bases. This CDR3 is 16 amino acids long. The germline V and J ends were trimmed by 2 bases and 0 bases, with 11 bases remaining between them. Germline assignment: CDR1 PRHDT and CDR2 FYEKMQ (reference sequence). In nucleotides, the CDR3 is TGTGCCAGCAGCTTATCGCGGGCCCTAGCCAAAAACATTCAGTACTTC. As protein: CASSLSRALAKNIQYF.

In its sample, this clone was seen a few times. The CDR3: CASNRQPGYAEAFF. The CDR3 nucleotides read TGTGCCAGCAATAGACAGCCTGGCTACGCTGAAGCTTTCTTT. This sequence joins TRBV27 and TRBJ1-1, with a weak D call TRBD1 (5 bases). The germline V gene encodes CDR1 MNHEY and CDR2 SMNVEV (reference sequence). Trimming removed 7 bases from V and 6 bases from J, with 18 bases in between. This CDR3 comprises 14 residues.

In its sample, this clone was seen a few times. This chain links TRBV18 with TRBJ1-1; tentative D call: TRBD1 (5 bases). The CDR3 spans 12 residues. Trimming removed 6 bases from V and 4 bases from J, with 9 bases in between. Germline assignment: CDR1 KGHSH and CDR2 LQKENI. CDR3 nucleotides: TGTGCCAGCTCCCGGGGGGGCACTGAAGCTTTCTTT. Translating gives CASSRGGTEAFF.

The chain combines TRBV2 with TRBJ2-2; a possible D gene is TRBD1 (6 bases). Germline V gives CDR1 SNHLY, CDR2 FYNNEI. CDR3 length equals 15 residues. V was pared by 3 bases and J by 5 bases, with 13 bases between. The CDR3 coding sequence is TGTGCCAGCAGTGAGATGGGGGCAGCAACCGGGGAGCTGTTTTTT. Translated: CASSEMGAATGELFF.

The chain joins TRBV27 to TRBJ1-5; D is unresolved. Trimming stripped 4 bases from V and 1 base from J, with 5 bases between. This CDR3 is built from 13 residues. Germline values: CDR1 MNHEY, CDR2 SMNVEV (reference sequence). The CDR3, as DNA: TGTGCCAGCAGTTCTAAAAGCAATCAGCCCCAGCATTTT. Translation gives CASSSKSNQPQHF.

The rearrangement joins TRBV5-1 to TRBJ1-4; no clear D. The CDR3 consists of 14 residues. V dropped 0 bases and J dropped 0 bases, with 3 bases sitting between them. Germline values: CDR1 SGHRS, CDR2 YFSETQ. The CDR3 sequence: CASSLGSTNEKLFF. As DNA, the CDR3 is TGCGCCAGCAGCTTGGGATCAACTAATGAAAAACTGTTTTTT.

The CDR3: CASSYRSLNSYEQYF. CDR3 nucleotide sequence: TGTGCCAGCAGCTATAGGTCCCTGAACTCCTACGAGCAGTACTTC. The chain employs TRBV7-2 and TRBJ2-7, with D unclear. The CDR3 is 15 residues long. Germline V lookup: CDR1 SGHTA, CDR2 FQGNSA. With 4 bases removed from V and 0 bases from J, the gap between germline ends came to 13 bases.

The chain joins TRBV6-1 to TRBJ2-7, with D tentatively TRBD2 (5 bases). This CDR3 has 14 amino acids. CDR1 is MNHNS and CDR2 is SASEGT in the germline V gene. V shed 1 base and J shed 3 bases, with 10 bases lying between them. Written as DNA, the CDR3 is TGTGCCAGCAGTGAAGTAGGGAGTAGCTACGAGCAGTACTTC. It translates to CASSEVGSSYEQYF.

V is TRBV6-5 and J is TRBJ2-7; 12 bases are a match to TRBD2. This CDR3 comprises 14 residues. Germline values: CDR1 MNHEY, CDR2 SVGAGI. After removal of 7 bases from V and 4 bases from J, the junction contained 5 bases not matched to a gene. The CDR3 reads CASTILAGGYEQYF. The CDR3 nucleotides read TGTGCCAGCACTATACTAGCGGGAGGTTACGAGCAGTACTTC.

The chain combines TRBV27 with TRBJ2-1; D uncertain. In germline, CDR1 is MNHEY, CDR2 SMNVEV (reference sequence). Trimming left V 6 bases short and J 6 bases short, with 12 bases between. The CDR3 extends over 13 amino acids. The CDR3 DNA sequence: TGTGCCAGCAGACCCCGAGCTTCCAATGAGCAGTTCTTC. As protein: CASRPRASNEQFF.